Given below is one T cell receptor (beta chain) in context. Repertoires were generated with immunoSEQ multiplex PCR, while TCRdb's copy carries only in-frame clones and drops some. This sample yields more than 12,000 clones, of which about 87% are seen a single time; approximately 36% belongs to the top ten. This sample was taken from a study of blood T cell repertoires in COVID-19. The CDR3 covers 16 residues. The V gene end was trimmed by 5 bases and the J gene end by 0 bases; junction bases not matched to a gene: 6. The germline CDR1 and CDR2 sequences are SEHNR and FQNEAQ (reference sequence). Material: peripheral blood. The chain is built from TRBV7-9 and TRBJ2-3; the match to TRBD2 covers 9 bases. This clonotype was obtained from a human donor in a cohort sampled during active COVID-19. The CDR3 DNA follows: TGTGCCAGCAGCCAGGGACTAGCAGAAAGCACAGATACGCAGTATTTT. Residues: CASSQGLAESTDTQYF.